This T cell receptor beta chain was observed in a study of cytomegalovirus exposure and HLA in healthy donors. Study overall: Prior work identified under 130 million unique TCR beta sequences in some 200 million T cells. Points from the study as a whole: Associated with HLA alleles at 0.05 false discovery rate in a later analysis were 16,951 TCR beta sequences.

With respect to this clone: The antigen is not known.

PCR amplification relied on 60 Vbeta primers (plus 13 Jbeta primers). This table comes from immunoSEQ multiplex PCR, and its TCRdb copy is limited to in-frame clones, with some not included. The data contain roughly 120,000 clones, 81% of them seen just once; the ten biggest clones take up less than 2.5%. Looked up from germline, CDR1 is SEHNR and CDR2 is FQNEAQ (reference sequence). CDR3 size: 14 residues. V was pared by 2 bases and J by 4 bases, with 11 bases between. The TCR comes from a woman in her 40s in good health and CMV-seronegative. This chain uses TRBV7-9 with TRBJ2-5; perhaps TRBD1 as D (6 bases). Sequenced sample: PBMCs. The CDR3 nucleotides are TGTGCCAGCAGCTTATCTGGGGGCCGAGAGACCCAGTACTTC. It encodes CASSLSGGRETQYF.